The 17 T cell receptor beta chains given below trace back to one sample, sequenced in a study of quantifying T cell responses using KT2 cells listed by TCRdb under 2017. Study-wide context: RNA was DNase-treated and reverse transcribed with TCR alpha and beta constant-region primers, mostly using SuperScript III.

Receptor libraries were prepared by UMI-ligation and nested PCR. TCRdb records Illumina MiSeq as the sequencer. A single-stranded oligonucleotide carrying the Illumina SP2 sequence and a UMI was ligated to the cDNA 3' end using T4 RNA ligase 1. PCR1 used 4 to 5 cycles (98 degrees C 15 s, 69 degrees C 30 s, 72 degrees C 40 s), and the beta primer was an equimolar mix of RC1.1 and RC1.2 that covered TRBC1 and TRBC2. Through fastp at Q25 and MiXCR, TCRdb rebuilt clones from the public reads, retaining in-frame beta chains. Rows are unified per CDR3 protein, each entry keeping the most common DNA and genes. This sample comprises roughly 51,000 distinct CDR3 sequences, roughly 12% of them detected only once. Of the sample, around a tenth is held by the ten largest clones. The sequenced material came from PBMCs spiked with cells of the T cell clone KT2. These receptors were collected from a human donor.

This clonotype was observed many times. The chain recombines TRBV30 with TRBJ1-1; possibly TRBD1 for D (5 bases). The CDR3 totals 14 residues. Germline values: CDR1 GTSNPN, CDR2 SVGIG (reference sequence). Between the trimmed V and J ends, which lost 0 bases and 1 base, there was a span of 9 bases. The CDR3 DNA is TGTGCCTGGAGTGTCGGTGGGGCGAACACTGAAGCTTTCTTT. As protein: CAWSVGGANTEAFF.

The J gene is TRBJ2-5, the V gene TRBV15; unclear D gene. Trimming left V 0 bases short and J 1 base short, with 9 bases between. The CDR3 has 15 amino acids. Looked up from germline, CDR1 is LNHNV and CDR2 is YYDKDF (reference sequence). This CDR3 reads CATSREWGSQETQYF. The DNA for the CDR3 is TGTGCCACCAGCAGAGAATGGGGTAGCCAAGAGACCCAGTACTTC. Looking up the rest from reference TRBV15 and TRBJ2-5 gives the full variable domain: DAMVIQNPRYQVTQFGKPVTLSCSQTLNHNVMYWYQQKSSQAPKLLFHYYDKDFNNEADTPDNFQSRRPNTSFCFLDIRSPGLGDTAMYLCATSREWGSQETQYFGPGTRLLVL.

The chain employs TRBV6-5 and TRBJ1-2; D is uncertain. Germline values: CDR1 MNHEY, CDR2 SVGAGI. The CDR3 loop spans 14 amino acids. The V and J ends lost 5 bases and 8 bases respectively, with 18 bases between them. The CDR3 region is CASSRGHKAGGYTF. In DNA, the CDR3 is TGTGCCAGCAGTCGTGGCCATAAGGCAGGCGGCTACACCTTC.

This clonotype was picked up a small number of times. The V gene is TRBV12-3 or TRBV12-4, the J gene TRBJ1-4; D unclear. V was pared by 6 bases and J by 4 bases, with 6 bases between. The CDR3 has 12 residues. DNA of the CDR3: TGTGCCAGCAGGGCTAGTAATGAAAAACTGTTTTTT. Its protein product is CASRASNEKLFF.

In this sample, this clonotype turned up many times. This chain connects TRBV5-6 to TRBJ2-3, with 9 bases identical to TRBD2. This CDR3 spans 16 amino acids. CDR1 is SGHDT, CDR2 YYEEEE, per germline. Unmatched junction bases numbered 9, after V lost 1 base and J lost 6 bases. The chain's CDR3 is CASSLWSSGSVDTQYF. The CDR3, as DNA: TGTGCCAGCAGCTTGTGGAGTAGCGGGAGTGTGGATACGCAGTATTTT.

As regards this clonotype: The junction departs from germline at one end; a sequencing error may be responsible. The gene calls are TRBV2 and TRBJ2-4; TRBD1 agrees at 10 bases. Germline V CDR1 and CDR2: SNHLY, FYNNEI. CDR3 length: 12 amino acids. CDR3 amino acids: CAIRDRDRGQHF. CDR3 DNA: TGTGCCATCCGCGACCGGGACAGGGGTCAGCACTTC. Filled out from reference TRBV2 and TRBJ2-4, the complete variable domain reads EPEVTQTPSHQVTQMGQEVILRCVPISNHLYFYWYRQILGQKVEFLVSFYNNEISEKSEIFDDQFSVERPDGSNFTLKIRSTKLEDSAMYFCAIRDRDRGQHFGAGTRLSVL.

V and J are TRBV12-3 or TRBV12-4 and TRBJ1-2; D is perhaps TRBD1 (5 bases). Trimming left V 3 bases short and J 0 bases short, with 11 bases between. The CDR3 sequence is 15 residues long. As DNA, the CDR3 is TGTGCCAGCAGTTTTATAGACAGATCTAACTATGGCTACACCTTC. Residues: CASSFIDRSNYGYTF.

The rearrangement joins TRBV16 to TRBJ1-6; no reliable D call. The CDR3 has 15 residues. Germline V gives CDR1 KGHSY, CDR2 FQNENV. With 2 bases removed from V and 9 bases from J, the gap between germline ends came to 14 bases. The CDR3 nucleotides read TGTGCCAGCAGCCAACCCGGTAATCCAATTTCACCCCTCCACTTT. It specifies CASSQPGNPISPLHF.

V and J are TRBV6-2 or TRBV6-3 and TRBJ1-2; D possibly corresponds to TRBD1 (5 bases). Germline V lookup: CDR1 MNHEY, CDR2 SVGEGT. CDR3 length equals 12 residues. Trimming shortened V by 6 bases and J by 8 bases, and 13 bases separated the two germline ends. The CDR3 sequence: CASRPGPGGYTF. CDR3 bases: TGTGCCAGCAGACCAGGCCCAGGGGGCTACACCTTC.

The DNA of the CDR3 is TGCGCCAGCAGCCACTGGAGGAGAGGCACAGATACGCAGTATTTT. The encoded protein is CASSHWRRGTDTQYF. The V gene is TRBV4-1, the J gene TRBJ2-3, with TRBD2 as a possible D gene (5 bases). The V end was cut by 3 bases, the J end by 1 base, with 11 bases between. Per the germline V gene, CDR1 is MGHRA and CDR2 is YSYEKL. This CDR3 has 15 amino acids.

This clonotype was picked up a small number of times. The chain joins TRBV5-1 to TRBJ1-4; D remains unclear. This CDR3 has 14 amino acids. Germline CDR1 SGHRS, CDR2 YFSETQ. V was pared by 0 bases and J by 2 bases, with 5 bases between. CDR3 nucleotides: TGCGCCAGCAGCTTGGACACCACTAATGAAAAACTGTTTTTT. It translates to CASSLDTTNEKLFF.

This clonotype has a handful of counts. This chain links TRBV10-3 with TRBJ1-2; maybe TRBD1 (5 bases). The length of the CDR3 is 13 residues. V was trimmed by 6 bases and J by 6 bases, leaving 14 bases between them. Germline-derived CDR1 and CDR2 are ENHRY and SYGVKD. The CDR3 DNA reads TGTGCCATCAGGGGGGACCTGCGGGATGGCTACACCTTC. This gives the protein CAIRGDLRDGYTF.

This clonotype has more than one count but fewer than ten. This chain joins TRBV7-8 and TRBJ1-4; 8 nucleotides align to TRBD1. The V gene end was trimmed by 4 bases and the J gene end by 9 bases; junction bases not matched to a gene: 10. This CDR3 is built from 15 residues. Per the germline V gene, CDR1 is SGHVS and CDR2 is FQNEAQ. The CDR3 spells CASSSTRQGSKKLFF. The CDR3 DNA reads TGTGCCAGCAGCTCCACGCGACAGGGGAGTAAAAAACTGTTTTTT.

This clonotype has ten or more counts. The chain uses TRBV20-1 and TRBJ2-7; D tentatively fits TRBD1 or TRBD2 (5 bases each). CDR1 and CDR2 from the germline V gene are DFQATT and SNEGSKA (reference sequence). Trimming removed 2 bases at V and 2 bases at J, with 16 bases between. The CDR3 consists of 15 residues. Here the CDR3 DNA reads TGCAGTGCTAGATCCCCGGGCCGGGGCACCTACGAGCAGTACTTC. The encoded protein is CSARSPGRGTYEQYF.

This clonotype has more than one count but fewer than ten. This sequence joins TRBV9 and TRBJ1-4; 8 bases agree with TRBD1. J gave up 7 bases and V 4 bases, and 6 bases lay outside the gene matches. Germline lookup yields CDR1 SGDLS and CDR2 YYNGEE. CDR3 length: 14 amino acids. CDR3 bases: TGTGCCAGCAGCCCCGGACAGGGCTTTGAAAAACTGTTTTTT. Protein: CASSPGQGFEKLFF.

This clonotype was detected a few times. The V call is TRBV3-1, the J call TRBJ2-2, with D tentatively TRBD2 (6 bases). Germline V CDR1 and CDR2: LGHDT, YNNKEL (reference sequence). The CDR3 contains 16 residues. The V and J ends lost 1 base and 1 base respectively, with 10 bases between them. The CDR3 loop reads CASSQGGTRNTGELFF. CDR3 DNA sequence: TGTGCCAGCAGCCAAGGAGGGACTCGGAACACCGGGGAGCTGTTTTTT.

This clonotype was seen repeatedly, ten times or more. The chain is built from TRBV6-2 or TRBV6-3 and TRBJ2-7; D unclear. CDR1 MNHEY and CDR2 SVGEGT come from the germline V gene. Trimming stripped 4 bases from V and 1 base from J, with 14 bases between. This CDR3 contains 15 residues. Here the CDR3 reads CASSSAGGGSYEQYF. CDR3 DNA sequence: TGTGCCAGCAGTTCAGCAGGCGGTGGGTCCTACGAGCAGTACTTC.